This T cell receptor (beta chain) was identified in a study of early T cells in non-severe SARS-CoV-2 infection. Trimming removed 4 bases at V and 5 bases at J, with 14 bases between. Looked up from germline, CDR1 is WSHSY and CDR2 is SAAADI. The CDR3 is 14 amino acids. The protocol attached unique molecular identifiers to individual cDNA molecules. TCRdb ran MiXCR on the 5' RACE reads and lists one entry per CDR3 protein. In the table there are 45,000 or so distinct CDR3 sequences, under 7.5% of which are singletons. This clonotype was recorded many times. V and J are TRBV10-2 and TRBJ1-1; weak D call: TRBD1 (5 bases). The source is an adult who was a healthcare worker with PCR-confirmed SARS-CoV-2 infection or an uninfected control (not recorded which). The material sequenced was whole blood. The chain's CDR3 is CASSGGGGETEAFF. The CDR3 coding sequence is TGCGCCAGCAGTGGCGGCGGGGGAGAGACTGAAGCTTTCTTT.